This TCR beta chain was observed in a study of read filtering for tumor transcriptome and immune sequencing. This library used roughly 400 ng RNA and molecular barcoded adaptors spanning alpha/delta and beta/gamma chains. TCRdb processed the reads anew with MiXCR; each CDR3 protein has one entry. The top ten hold 15% to 19% of the sample, which has about 50,000 distinct CDR3 sequences, roughly a fifth seen once. Trimming took off 7 bases at V and 12 bases at J, with 19 bases between the two ends. The CDR3 is made up of 13 amino acids. Sequencing used a population of CD138-negative cells sorted from bone marrow. V usage is TRBV12-3 or TRBV12-4 and J usage is TRBJ2-1; D is tentatively TRBD1 or TRBD2 (5 bases each). The sequence derives from a donor at least 40 years old with multiple myeloma. The CDR3 sequence is CASTRISGSGQFF. The DNA for the CDR3 is TGTGCCAGCACCCGAATATCAGGGAGTGGGCAGTTCTTC.